The rows below give T cell receptor beta chains drawn from one sample of a study of shared clonotypes between healthy human individuals. TCRdb keeps only in-frame clones here, not all; method: immunoSEQ multiplex PCR. The sample lists about 1.4 million clones; around 97% were seen once. Material for sequencing was naive CD4+ T cells sorted from blood. Receptor source: a man aged 30 to 39 in good health. Both conserved end residues are part of each CDR3. The D gene is left open where the match is weak. Part of the rows lack a size; the others show once, few, many or a class for expanded clones.

clone_size	d_call	v_call	j_call	cdr3_nt	cdr3_aa
-	TRBD1	TRBV19	TRBJ2-2	TGTGCCAGTCGCCGCCCGGGACAGGGCACCGGGGAGCTGTTTTTT	CASRRPGQGTGELFF
-	-	TRBV9	TRBJ2-3	TGTGCCAGCAGCGTAGGTTCTAGCATCAGCACAGATACGCAGTATTTT	CASSVGSSISTDTQYF
-	-	TRBV5-1	TRBJ1-3	TGCGCCAGCAGCTTGGTAACAGCGTCGGACTCTGGAAACACCATATATTTT	CASSLVTASDSGNTIYF
-	TRBD1	TRBV5-5	TRBJ1-4	TGTGCCAGCAGCTCCAAGGGACAGGGGACGATGGTTGCTAATGAAAAACTGTTTTTT	CASSSKGQGTMVANEKLFF
-	-	TRBV5-1	TRBJ1-4	TGCGCCAGCAGCTTGAACAGCTATAATGAAAAACTGTTTTTT	CASSLNSYNEKLFF
once	-	TRBV9	TRBJ2-1	TGTGCCAGCAGCGTAGCCCAGCGGGCATACAATGAGCAGTTCTTC	CASSVAQRAYNEQFF
-	TRBD1	TRBV7-9	TRBJ1-5	TGTGCCAGCAGCAGGGAGGGGCCTTGGGACAGGGCCAATCAGCCCCAGCATTTT	CASSREGPWDRANQPQHF
-	TRBD1	TRBV7-9	TRBJ1-1	TGTGCCAGCAGCCCTACAGGGGTAGGTGAAGCTTTCTTT	CASSPTGVGEAFF
-	-	TRBV9	TRBJ2-3	TGTGCCAGCAGCGTAAGTCCTAGCACAGATACGCAGTATTTT	CASSVSPSTDTQYF
-	-	TRBV11-3	TRBJ2-2	TGTGCCAGCAGCCCCCAGACCAACACCGGGGAGCTGTTTTTT	CASSPQTNTGELFF
-	-	TRBV5-1	TRBJ2-5	TGCGCCAGCAGCCTCCAGACAGCGCAAGAGACCCAGTACTTC	CASSLQTAQETQYF
-	-	TRBV28	TRBJ1-2	TGTGCCAGCACTCCAGTGAGAGACTATGGCTACACCTTC	CASTPVRDYGYTF
-	-	TRBV7-2	TRBJ2-5	TGTGCCAGCAGCTTAGAGCTAGCAGCCCCAGAGACCCAGTACTTC	CASSLELAAPETQYF
-	-	TRBV5-1	TRBJ2-3	TGCGCCAGCAGCTTGGGTAGGGCGCCAGATACGCAGTATTTT	CASSLGRAPDTQYF
few	-	TRBV4-1	TRBJ2-3	TGCGCCAGCAGCCCAACTCTAGCGTTCAGCACAGATACGCAGTATTTT	CASSPTLAFSTDTQYF
-	-	TRBV5-1	TRBJ1-4	TGCGCCAGCAGCTTGGCGCGCCGGTCGGAGGAAAAACTGTTTTTT	CASSLARRSEEKLFF
-	TRBD2	TRBV25-1	TRBJ2-1	TGTGCCAGCGGGGGACTAGCGGGAGGGCCATGGGACAATGAGCAGTTCTTC	CASGGLAGGPWDNEQFF
-	TRBD2	TRBV5-1	TRBJ2-2	TGCGCCAGCAGCTTGACGGCCGGCCGGGGGGGCACCGGGGAGCTGTTTTTT	CASSLTAGRGGTGELFF
-	-	TRBV7-6	TRBJ2-5	TGTGCCAGCAGCCCACTCCCCCAAGAGACCCAGTACTTC	CASSPLPQETQYF
-	-	TRBV5-6	TRBJ2-1	TGTGCCAGCAGCACACGGGGACGACCAGAGTTCTTC	CASSTRGRPEFF
-	-	TRBV27	TRBJ2-3	TGTGCCAGCAGTTTATCGGCAGGGACCACAGATACGCAGTATTTT	CASSLSAGTTDTQYF
-	-	TRBV12-5	TRBJ1-1	TGTGCTAGTGGTTTGACCATCGGGCCTAACACTGAAGCTTTCTTT	CASGLTIGPNTEAFF
-	TRBD1	TRBV5-1	TRBJ2-7	TGCGCCAGCAGCTTGATAGGACAGGGGGGCTACGAGCAGTACTTC	CASSLIGQGGYEQYF
-	-	TRBV28	TRBJ1-2	TGTGCCAGCAGTTTAGTTGGGGAGGTCGGGGAGGGCTACACCTTC	CASSLVGEVGEGYTF
-	-	TRBV28	TRBJ2-3	TGTGCCAGCAGCCCGCCAAATCCTCCCCAAGATACGCAGTATTTT	CASSPPNPPQDTQYF
-	TRBD2	TRBV19	TRBJ2-2	TGTGCCAGTAGTATGTTGCCCGGGGGGTCCGGGGAGCTGTTTTTT	CASSMLPGGSGELFF
-	-	TRBV7-9	TRBJ2-7	TGTGCCAGCAGCTTAGGGTGGGGGGACTCCTACGAGCAGTACTTC	CASSLGWGDSYEQYF
-	TRBD1	TRBV11-2	TRBJ1-5	TGTGCCAGCAGCGGAACAGGGGGCGGCAATCAGCCCCAGCATTTT	CASSGTGGGNQPQHF
-	-	TRBV4-3	TRBJ2-1	TGCGCCAGCAGCCAATGGAACAATGAGCAGTTCTTC	CASSQWNNEQFF
-	TRBD1	TRBV28	TRBJ2-1	TGTGCCAGCAGTCGGCAACCGGGACAGGGGGCCAATGAGCAGTTCTTC	CASSRQPGQGANEQFF
-	-	TRBV28	TRBJ1-2	TGTGCCAGCGCCTCTAACTATGGCTACACCTTC	CASASNYGYTF
-	-	TRBV25-1	TRBJ2-2	TGTGCCAGCGGCTTAGGACGAGACCGAATTACCGGGGAGCTGTTTTTT	CASGLGRDRITGELFF
-	-	TRBV2	TRBJ1-5	TGTGCCAGCAGCGCCGCTGAGGTCGCTACGGGCCAGCCCCAGCATTTT	CASSAAEVATGQPQHF
-	-	TRBV5-5	TRBJ2-7	TGTGCCAGCAGCTTGAGTCTAAATTACGAGCAGTACTTC	CASSLSLNYEQYF
once	-	TRBV28	TRBJ1-1	TGTGCCAGCAGTTTAGGGGGGGCAACTGAAGCTTTCTTT	CASSLGGATEAFF
-	-	TRBV19	TRBJ1-5	TGTGCCAGTAGGGAAGACAATCAGCCCCAGCATTTT	CASREDNQPQHF
once	-	TRBV7-2	TRBJ1-1	TGTGCCAGCAGCAAAAACTCGCAGGGGCTCACTGAAGCTTTCTTT	CASSKNSQGLTEAFF